The following is a T cell receptor beta chain sequence with its context. Its antigen remains unknown. This entry belongs to a study of cytomegalovirus exposure and HLA in healthy donors. Study results and caveats: Later findings reportedly placed an Asian-associated ancestry cluster below the approximately 670-donor mean for N-insertions.

The PCR ran on 60 Vbeta and 13 Jbeta primers. Only in-frame clones appear in the TCRdb table, and some are missing; sequencing was by immunoSEQ multiplex PCR. The table includes roughly 89,000 clones, around 74% detected once. The junction had 19 bases not matched to a gene; V was cut back by 6 bases and J by 12 bases. The CDR3 consists of 16 residues. In germline, CDR1 is MDHEN, CDR2 SYDVKM. Each donor was nominally healthy when sampled (though unrecorded immune exposures were likely). The receptor was isolated from a man aged 25-40 years in good health and CMV-seropositive. The chain combines TRBV28 with TRBJ2-2; 7 nucleotides match TRBD2. What was sequenced was PBMCs. CDR3 in amino acids: CASRSGEGLEHEKLFF. The CDR3, as DNA: TGTGCCAGCAGATCTGGGGAGGGCCTAGAGCATGAGAAGCTGTTTTTT.